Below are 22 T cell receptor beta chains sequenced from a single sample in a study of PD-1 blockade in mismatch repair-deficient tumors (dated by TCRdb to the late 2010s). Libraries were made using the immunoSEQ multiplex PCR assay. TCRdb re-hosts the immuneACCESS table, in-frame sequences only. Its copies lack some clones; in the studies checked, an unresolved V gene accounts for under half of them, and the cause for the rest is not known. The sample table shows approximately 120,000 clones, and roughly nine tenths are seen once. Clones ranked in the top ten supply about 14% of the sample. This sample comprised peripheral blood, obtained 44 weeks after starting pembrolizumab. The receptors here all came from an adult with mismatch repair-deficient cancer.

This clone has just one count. CDR3 bases: TGTGCCAGCAGCGACCCGGGACTAGCGGGAGTCGAGACCCAGTACTTC. It codes for CASSDPGLAGVETQYF. The chain couples TRBV9 to TRBJ2-5; 14 nucleotides agree with TRBD2. The CDR3 contains 16 residues. The ends lost 3 bases at V and 5 bases at J; junction bases unmatched: 6. The germline V gene encodes CDR1 SGDLS and CDR2 YYNGEE.

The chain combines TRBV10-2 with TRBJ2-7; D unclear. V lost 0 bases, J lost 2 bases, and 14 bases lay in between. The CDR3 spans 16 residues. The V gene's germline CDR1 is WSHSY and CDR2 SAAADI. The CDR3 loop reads CASSESVAVLTYEQYF. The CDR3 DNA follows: TGCGCCAGCAGTGAGTCCGTCGCGGTCCTAACCTACGAGCAGTACTTC.

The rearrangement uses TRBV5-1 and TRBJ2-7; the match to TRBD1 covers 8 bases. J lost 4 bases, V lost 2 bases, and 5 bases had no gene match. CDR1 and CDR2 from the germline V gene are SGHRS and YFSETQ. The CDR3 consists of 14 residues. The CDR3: CASSFGQGGYEQYF. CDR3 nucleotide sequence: TGCGCCAGCAGCTTCGGACAGGGTGGGTACGAGCAGTACTTC.

The CDR3 reads CASSRVSGANEQFF. DNA for the CDR3: TGCGCCAGCAGCCGGGTATCGGGGGCCAATGAGCAGTTCTTC. The chain couples TRBV5-1 to TRBJ2-1; D is possibly TRBD1 or TRBD2 (6 bases each). This CDR3 has 14 amino acids. The V end lost 4 bases, the J end lost 6 bases, and 14 bases lay between the germline ends. Germline CDR1 SGHRS, CDR2 YFSETQ.

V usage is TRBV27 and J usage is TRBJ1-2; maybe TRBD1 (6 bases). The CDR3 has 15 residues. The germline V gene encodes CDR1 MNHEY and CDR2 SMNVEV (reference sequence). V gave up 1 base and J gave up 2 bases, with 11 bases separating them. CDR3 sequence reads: CASSLYGQSNYGYTF. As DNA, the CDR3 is TGTGCCAGCAGTTTATATGGACAGTCAAACTATGGCTACACCTTC.

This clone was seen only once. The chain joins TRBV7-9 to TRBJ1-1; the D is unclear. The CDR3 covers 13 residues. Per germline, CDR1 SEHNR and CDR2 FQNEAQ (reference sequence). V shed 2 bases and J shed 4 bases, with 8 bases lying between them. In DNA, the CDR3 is TGTGCCAGCAGCTTATCCGGGAGCACTGAAGCTTTCTTT. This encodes CASSLSGSTEAFF.

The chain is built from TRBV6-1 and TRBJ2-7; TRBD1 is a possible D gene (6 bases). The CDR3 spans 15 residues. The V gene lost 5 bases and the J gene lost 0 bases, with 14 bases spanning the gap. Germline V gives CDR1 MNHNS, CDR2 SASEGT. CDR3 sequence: CASSLSPRGSYEQYF. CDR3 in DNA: TGTGCCAGCAGTCTTTCCCCCAGGGGCTCCTACGAGCAGTACTTC.

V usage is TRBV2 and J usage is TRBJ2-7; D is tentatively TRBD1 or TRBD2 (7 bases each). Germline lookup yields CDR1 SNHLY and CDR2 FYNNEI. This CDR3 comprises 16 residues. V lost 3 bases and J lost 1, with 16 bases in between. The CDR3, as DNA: TGTGCCAGCAGTGACTGGGCAGGGGGAGGGTCCTACGAGCAGTACTTC. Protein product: CASSDWAGGGSYEQYF.

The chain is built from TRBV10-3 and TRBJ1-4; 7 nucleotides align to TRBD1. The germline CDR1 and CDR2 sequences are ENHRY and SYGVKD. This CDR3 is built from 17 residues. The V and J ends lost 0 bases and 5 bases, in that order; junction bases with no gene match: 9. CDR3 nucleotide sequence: TGTGCCATCAGTGAGTCGAATCTCGGGACAGACAATGAAAAACTGTTTTTT. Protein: CAISESNLGTDNEKLFF.

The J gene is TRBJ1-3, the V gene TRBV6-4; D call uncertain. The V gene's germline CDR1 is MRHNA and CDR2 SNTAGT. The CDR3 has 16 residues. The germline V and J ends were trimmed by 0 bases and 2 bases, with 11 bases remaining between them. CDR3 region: CASSDSRVAAGNTIYF. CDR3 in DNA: TGTGCCAGCAGTGACTCTAGAGTCGCGGCTGGAAACACCATATATTTT.

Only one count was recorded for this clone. DNA for the CDR3: TGTGCCAGCAGCAGGATGGGACAGGGGAGGAACGAGCAGTACTTC. Amino acids: CASSRMGQGRNEQYF. The rearrangement links TRBV27 to TRBJ2-7; TRBD1 agrees at 10 bases. V dropped 6 bases and J dropped 5; count of bases not matched to a gene: 10. Germline V gives CDR1 MNHEY, CDR2 SMNVEV (reference sequence). This CDR3 is 15 amino acids long.

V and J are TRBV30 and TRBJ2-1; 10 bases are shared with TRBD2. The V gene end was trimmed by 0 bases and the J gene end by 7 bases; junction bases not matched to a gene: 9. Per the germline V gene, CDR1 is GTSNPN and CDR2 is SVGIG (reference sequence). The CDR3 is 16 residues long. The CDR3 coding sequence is TGTGCCTGGAGTGTACTTCTAGCGGGAGCCAAGAATGAGCAGTTCTTC. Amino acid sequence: CAWSVLLAGAKNEQFF.

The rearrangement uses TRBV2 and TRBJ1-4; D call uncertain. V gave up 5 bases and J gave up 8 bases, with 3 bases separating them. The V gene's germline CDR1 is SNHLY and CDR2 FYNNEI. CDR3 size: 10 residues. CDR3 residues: CASSLEKLFF. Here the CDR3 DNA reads TGTGCCAGCAGTTTAGAAAAACTGTTTTTT.

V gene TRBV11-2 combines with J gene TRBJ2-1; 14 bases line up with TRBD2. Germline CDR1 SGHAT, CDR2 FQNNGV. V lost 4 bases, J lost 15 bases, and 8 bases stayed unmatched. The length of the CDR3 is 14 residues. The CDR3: CASSSGTSGSPPFF. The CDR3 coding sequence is TGTGCCAGCAGCTCGGGGACTAGCGGGAGTCCTCCGTTCTTC.

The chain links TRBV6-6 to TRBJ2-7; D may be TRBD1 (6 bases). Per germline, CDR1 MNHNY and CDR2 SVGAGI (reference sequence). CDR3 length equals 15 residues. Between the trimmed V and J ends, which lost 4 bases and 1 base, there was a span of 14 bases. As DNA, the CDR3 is TGTGCCAGCAGTTCAAGCCACAGGGAGTCCTACGAGCAGTACTTC. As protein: CASSSSHRESYEQYF.

The CDR3 DNA reads TGTGCCAGCAGCTTGAACAGGGGGCGTATTTTGGACTATGGCTACACCTTC. Amino acid sequence: CASSLNRGRILDYGYTF. The J gene is TRBJ1-2, the V gene TRBV5-6; 9 bases are shared with TRBD1. After removal of 1 base from V and 3 bases from J, the junction contained 10 bases not matched to a gene. CDR1 is SGHDT, CDR2 YYEEEE, per germline. The CDR3 sequence is 17 residues long. Variable domain in full (rest from reference TRBV5-6 and TRBJ1-2): DAGVTQSPTHLIKTRGQQVTLRCSPKSGHDTVSWYQQALGQGPQFIFQYYEEEERQRGNFPDRFSGHQFPNYSSELNVNALLLGDSALYLCASSLNRGRILDYGYTFGSGTRLTVV.

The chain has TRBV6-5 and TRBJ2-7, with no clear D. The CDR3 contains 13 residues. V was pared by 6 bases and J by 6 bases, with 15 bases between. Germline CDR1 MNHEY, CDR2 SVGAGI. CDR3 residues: CASSPSFSSEQYF. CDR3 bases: TGTGCCAGCAGCCCCTCTTTCTCCAGCGAGCAGTACTTC.

CDR3 sequence reads: CASSLGGATDTQYF. In nucleotides, the CDR3 is TGTGCCAGCAGCTTGGGTGGAGCCACAGATACGCAGTATTTT. The rearrangement links TRBV5-6 to TRBJ2-3; D gene uncertain. V was shortened by 0 bases and J by 2 bases, with 7 bases between the two germline ends. The germline CDR1 and CDR2 sequences are SGHDT and YYEEEE. The CDR3 sequence is 14 residues long.

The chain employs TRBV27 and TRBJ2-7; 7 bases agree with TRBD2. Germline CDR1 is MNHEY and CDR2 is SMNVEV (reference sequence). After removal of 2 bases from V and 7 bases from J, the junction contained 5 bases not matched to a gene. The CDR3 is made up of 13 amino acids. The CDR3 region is CASSLGLRGEQYF. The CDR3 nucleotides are TGTGCCAGCAGTTTAGGTTTGCGGGGGGAGCAGTACTTC.

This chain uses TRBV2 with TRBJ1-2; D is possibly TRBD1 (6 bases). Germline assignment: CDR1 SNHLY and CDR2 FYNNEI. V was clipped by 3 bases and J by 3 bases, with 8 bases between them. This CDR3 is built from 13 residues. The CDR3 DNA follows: TGTGCCAGCAGTGAGAGGGGGGACTATGGCTACACCTTC. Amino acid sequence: CASSERGDYGYTF. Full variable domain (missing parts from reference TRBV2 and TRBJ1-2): EPEVTQTPSHQVTQMGQEVILRCVPISNHLYFYWYRQILGQKVEFLVSFYNNEISEKSEIFDDQFSVERPDGSNFTLKIRSTKLEDSAMYFCASSERGDYGYTFGSGTRLTVV.

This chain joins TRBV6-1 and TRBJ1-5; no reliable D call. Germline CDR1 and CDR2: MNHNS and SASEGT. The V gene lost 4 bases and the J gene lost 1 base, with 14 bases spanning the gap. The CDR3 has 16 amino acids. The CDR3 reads CASSVRLHRSNQPQHF. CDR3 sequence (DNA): TGTGCCAGCAGTGTTCGACTCCACAGAAGCAATCAGCCCCAGCATTTT.

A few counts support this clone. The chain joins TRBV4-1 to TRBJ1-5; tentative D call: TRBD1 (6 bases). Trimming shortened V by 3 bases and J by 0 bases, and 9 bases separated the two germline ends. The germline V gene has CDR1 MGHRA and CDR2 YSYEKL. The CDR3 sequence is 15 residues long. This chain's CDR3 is CASSQTGYSNQPQHF. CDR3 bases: TGCGCCAGCAGCCAGACAGGATATAGCAATCAGCCCCAGCATTTT.